Following are 3 T cell receptor beta chains from one sample sequenced in a study of vaccination effects on CD4 cells after COVID-19. Their antigen targets remain unknown. With the ViraFEST assay, the study expanded antigen-specific CD4+ T cells using viral peptide pools, then sequenced them. The culture ran for around nine days, and then CD4+ T cells were isolated. The study found no prior SARS-CoV-2 infection in the vaccine recipients, who tested negative for nucleocapsid antibodies. TCRdb keeps only in-frame clones here, not all; method: immunoSEQ multiplex PCR. The sample includes 71,000 or so clones, roughly three quarters of them seen just once. Here the sequenced sample was CD4+ T cells from PBMCs cultured with HCoV-OC43 spike peptides, taken before COVID-19 vaccination. Subset here: HCoV-OC43 spike overlapping peptide pool stimulation. Every receptor here comes from a human donor who received a COVID-19 vaccine.

The gene calls are TRBV5-1 and TRBJ2-1, with D tentatively TRBD1 (5 bases). The CDR3 is 12 amino acids. Germline V gene sequence: CDR1 SGHRS, CDR2 YFSETQ. Trimming stripped 5 bases from V and 5 bases from J, with 8 bases between. CDR3 region: CASRGENNEQFF. CDR3 DNA sequence: TGCGCCAGCAGAGGGGAAAACAATGAGCAGTTCTTC.

This clone was counted a few times. The rearrangement joins TRBV14 to TRBJ2-2; 7 bases are a match to TRBD2. After removal of 0 bases from V and 2 bases from J, the junction contained 3 bases not matched to a gene. Germline CDR1 and CDR2: SGHDN and FVKESK. The CDR3 is made up of 16 amino acids. CDR3 DNA sequence: TGTGCCAGCAGCCAAGAGACTAGCCTTAACACCGGGGAGCTGTTTTTT. Its protein is CASSQETSLNTGELFF. Variable domain in full (rest from reference TRBV14 and TRBJ2-2): EAGVTQFPSHSVIEKGQTVTLRCDPISGHDNLYWYRRVMGKEIKFLLHFVKESKQDESGMPNNRFLAERTGGTYSTLKVQPAELEDSGVYFCASSQETSLNTGELFFGEGSRLTVL.

The genes are TRBV6-5 and TRBJ1-5; D perhaps matches TRBD1 (5 bases). Germline CDR1 and CDR2: MNHEY and SVGAGI. The germline V and J ends were trimmed by 8 bases and 0 bases, with 11 bases remaining between them. There are 14 residues in the CDR3. CDR3: CASGRDGSNQPQHF. CDR3 DNA sequence: TGTGCCAGCGGGAGGGACGGTAGCAATCAGCCCCAGCATTTT.